A single sample gave rise to the 32 T cell receptor beta chains below, sequenced in a study of lymphopenia after photon versus proton radiotherapy. The repertoire was sequenced with immunoSEQ multiplex PCR; TCRdb's copy has only in-frame clones and lacks some. The repertoire holds about 65,000 clones, with 87% as singletons. The source was peripheral blood, collected from a patient treated with proton-based radiotherapy. The receptors were gathered from a man older than 75 with esophageal cancer.

The chain couples TRBV18 to TRBJ1-2; the match to TRBD1 covers 9 bases. Trimming removed 3 bases from V and 6 bases from J; junction bases left unmatched: 2. There are 13 residues in the CDR3. Germline V CDR1 and CDR2: KGHSH, LQKENI. Here the CDR3 DNA reads TGTGCCAGCTCACCGGACAGGGGCCATGGCTACACCTTC. Its translation is CASSPDRGHGYTF.

V and J are TRBV7-2 and TRBJ1-2; D is ambiguous. CDR3 size: 12 residues. CDR1 is SGHTA, CDR2 FQGNSA, per germline. V gave up 1 base and J gave up 8 bases, with 8 bases separating them. The DNA of the CDR3 is TGTGCCAGCAGCTTAGAGGCTCACGGCTACACCTTC. Protein sequence: CASSLEAHGYTF.

The V gene is TRBV5-1, the J gene TRBJ2-7; TRBD1 aligns across 9 bases. The CDR3 loop spans 14 amino acids. Germline loops: CDR1 SGHRS, CDR2 YFSETQ. V lost 2 bases and J lost 6; bases outside the gene matches: 6. CDR3 bases: TGCGCCAGCAGCTTTCGGGACAGGGTTTTCGAGCAGTACTTC. This codes for CASSFRDRVFEQYF.

This clone was counted between two and nine times. V and J are TRBV18 and TRBJ2-7; no definite D call. Trimming shortened V by 1 base and J by 0 bases, and 7 bases separated the two germline ends. CDR1 is KGHSH, CDR2 LQKENI, per germline. This CDR3 has 14 amino acids. CDR3 sequence reads: CASSPQSGSYEQYF. CDR3 bases: TGTGCCAGCTCACCACAGTCAGGCTCCTACGAGCAGTACTTC.

The J gene is TRBJ2-1, the V gene TRBV19, with 7 bases fitting TRBD2. The CDR3 totals 15 residues. Germline V gene lookup returns CDR1 LNHDA and CDR2 SQIVND (reference sequence). V dropped 3 bases and J dropped 0; count of bases not matched to a gene: 2. Written as DNA, the CDR3 is TGTGCCAGTAGTATGGGCGGGAGCTCCTACAATGAGCAGTTCTTC. Translation: CASSMGGSSYNEQFF.

The rearrangement joins TRBV5-1 to TRBJ2-7, with 9 bases that match TRBD2. The junction had 4 bases not matched to a gene; V was cut back by 4 bases and J by 2 bases. The CDR3 totals 14 residues. Germline V gives CDR1 SGHRS, CDR2 YFSETQ. The CDR3 spells CASSVSGGTYEQYF. In DNA, the CDR3 is TGCGCCAGCAGCGTTAGCGGGGGAACCTACGAGCAGTACTTC.

The chain is built from TRBV6-6 and TRBJ1-3; D call uncertain. V lost 2 bases to trimming and J lost 2 bases, with 7 bases between them. The length of the CDR3 is 14 residues. Germline V gene sequence: CDR1 MNHNY, CDR2 SVGAGI (reference sequence). CDR3 nucleotides: TGTGCCAGCAGTTACAGAAGGCCTGGAAACACCATATATTTT. Protein product: CASSYRRPGNTIYF.

The chain carries TRBV4-2 and TRBJ1-2, with 11 positions matching TRBD1. CDR1 and CDR2 (germline): LGHNA, YNFKEQ. This CDR3 comprises 17 residues. Trimming took 3 bases from V and 5 from J; bases not matched to a gene: 11. Here the CDR3 DNA reads TGTGCCAGCAGCCAGTTAAAGGTGGGACAGGGGGGATATGGCTACACCTTC. This codes for CASSQLKVGQGGYGYTF.

The rearrangement uses TRBV7-4 and TRBJ2-3; TRBD2 agrees at 13 bases. The CDR3 spans 17 residues. Germline V gene sequence: CDR1 SGHVT, CDR2 SQSDAQ. V was clipped by 5 bases and J by 0 bases; unmatched bases: 5. CDR3 amino acids: CASSQGTSGASTDTQYF. The CDR3 coding sequence is TGTGCCAGCAGCCAAGGGACTAGCGGGGCTAGCACAGATACGCAGTATTTT.

This clone occurred once. The chain recombines TRBV18 with TRBJ1-4; 7 bases fit TRBD1. Unmatched junction bases numbered 1, after V lost 2 bases and J lost 4 bases. Germline V gene lookup returns CDR1 KGHSH and CDR2 LQKENI. This CDR3 has 14 amino acids. The CDR3 here is CASSPDRVNEKLFF. The CDR3 DNA sequence: TGTGCCAGCTCACCAGACAGGGTTAATGAAAAACTGTTTTTT.

The genes are TRBV27 and TRBJ1-3, with D maybe TRBD1 (5 bases). Germline CDR1 is MNHEY and CDR2 is SMNVEV (reference sequence). The ends were cut back, 6 bases at V and 4 bases at J, with 13 bases in the middle. This CDR3 contains 14 residues. The CDR3 nucleotides are TGTGCCAGCAGCTTGGGGGGATCGGGAAACACCATATATTTT. Protein sequence: CASSLGGSGNTIYF.

The chain combines TRBV9 with TRBJ1-1; no clear D gene. CDR3 length equals 13 residues. The germline V gene has CDR1 SGDLS and CDR2 YYNGEE. V was shortened by 1 base and J by 1 base, with 5 bases between the two germline ends. The CDR3 region is CASSVSRNTEAFF. The CDR3 region has the DNA TGTGCCAGCAGCGTATCCCGGAACACTGAAGCTTTCTTT.

The chain has TRBV5-4 and TRBJ2-2; tentative D call: TRBD2 (6 bases). The CDR3 contains 15 residues. CDR1 is SGHNT and CDR2 is YYREEE in the germline V gene (reference sequence). V was clipped by 4 bases and J by 5 bases, with 15 bases between them. The CDR3 protein is CASSENPRGTGELFF. CDR3 nucleotide sequence: TGTGCCAGCAGCGAGAACCCTCGGGGGACCGGGGAGCTGTTTTTT.

The chain uses TRBV11-2 and TRBJ2-3; 7 bases align to TRBD1. The CDR3 is 15 residues long. Germline loops: CDR1 SGHAT, CDR2 FQNNGV. The J segment lost 6 bases and the V segment lost 1 base, leaving 7 bases of the junction unmatched. CDR3 sequence (DNA): TGTGCCAGCAGCTTAGTAGCAGGGGGTTATGATACGCAGTATTTT. It translates to CASSLVAGGYDTQYF.

The rearrangement joins TRBV5-6 to TRBJ2-1; TRBD1 might be the D (5 bases). Germline loops: CDR1 SGHDT, CDR2 YYEEEE. This CDR3 region has 15 residues. V shed 2 bases and J shed 8 bases, with 17 bases lying between them. The CDR3 here is CASSLSVVQADEQFF. The CDR3 DNA reads TGTGCCAGCAGCTTATCAGTCGTACAGGCCGATGAGCAGTTCTTC.

The rearrangement joins TRBV7-6 to TRBJ1-1; a possible D gene is TRBD1 (5 bases). The CDR3 consists of 13 residues. Looked up from germline, CDR1 is SGHVS and CDR2 is FNYEAQ. Trimming left V 7 bases short and J 5 bases short, with 14 bases between. This chain's CDR3 is CASTRGDWTEAFF. CDR3 sequence (DNA): TGTGCCAGCACTCGGGGGGATTGGACTGAAGCTTTCTTT.

The genes are TRBV5-1 and TRBJ2-3; the D gene is possibly TRBD2 (5 bases). Germline values: CDR1 SGHRS, CDR2 YFSETQ. The V gene lost 3 bases and the J gene lost 2 bases, with 13 bases spanning the gap. The CDR3 loop spans 15 amino acids. CDR3 region: CASSSGVGVTDTQYF. The CDR3 bases are TGCGCCAGCAGCTCTGGGGTGGGAGTCACAGATACGCAGTATTTT.

The CDR3: CASGDYQETQYF. The CDR3 DNA reads TGTGCCAGTGGGGACTACCAAGAGACCCAGTACTTC. The genes are TRBV19 and TRBJ2-5, with a possible D match to TRBD2 (6 bases). The CDR3 sequence is 12 residues long. CDR1 LNHDA and CDR2 SQIVND come from the germline V gene (reference sequence). Trimming cost V 8 bases and J 0 bases, with 7 bases left between them. The variable domain in full, with the rest retrieved from reference TRBV19 and TRBJ2-5, is DGGITQSPKYLFRKEGQNVTLSCEQNLNHDAMYWYRQDPGQGLRLIYYSQIVNDFQKGDIAEGYSVSREKKESFPLTVTSAQKNPTAFYLCASGDYQETQYFGPGTRLLVL.

The rearrangement joins TRBV4-1 to TRBJ2-1; 8 bases are shared with TRBD2. The V and J ends lost 1 base and 6 bases, in that order; junction bases with no gene match: 11. The CDR3 has 17 amino acids. Germline CDR1 and CDR2: MGHRA and YSYEKL. DNA for the CDR3: TGCGCCAGCAGCCAAGGGGTCAGCGGGAGCCTCCGCAATGAGCAGTTCTTC. This encodes CASSQGVSGSLRNEQFF.

The chain is built from TRBV30 and TRBJ1-1, with D possibly matching TRBD1 (5 bases). The ends were cut back, 3 bases at V and 1 base at J, with 12 bases in the middle. The germline gives CDR1 GTSNPN, CDR2 SVGIG (reference sequence). The CDR3 runs to 14 residues. The CDR3, as DNA: TGTGCCTGGAGCCGGACAAGCTCGAACACTGAAGCTTTCTTT. Protein: CAWSRTSSNTEAFF.

The chain uses TRBV9 and TRBJ2-1; D gene ambiguous. CDR1 SGDLS and CDR2 YYNGEE come from the germline V gene. This CDR3 is built from 15 residues. V was clipped by 0 bases and J by 0 bases, with 7 bases between them. The CDR3 DNA reads as TGTGCCAGCAGCGTAGAGGTCAGCTCCTACAATGAGCAGTTCTTC. Its protein is CASSVEVSSYNEQFF.

The chain has TRBV5-4 and TRBJ2-1; D remains ambiguous. V was trimmed by 0 bases and J by 5 bases, leaving 6 bases between them. Germline-derived CDR1 and CDR2 are SGHNT and YYREEE (reference sequence). The length of the CDR3 is 13 residues. The CDR3 DNA follows: TGTGCCAGCAGCTTGGAACCCGACAATGAGCAGTTCTTC. Protein product: CASSLEPDNEQFF. The entire variable domain, with the rest obtained from reference TRBV5-4 and TRBJ2-1, is as follows: ETGVTQSPTHLIKTRGQQVTLRCSSQSGHNTVSWYQQALGQGPQFIFQYYREEENGRGNFPPRFSGLQFPNYSSELNVNALELDDSALYLCASSLEPDNEQFFGPGTRLTVL.

The chain uses TRBV7-2 and TRBJ1-1; D gene unclear. V was cut by 3 bases and J by 4 bases, with 9 bases left in between. From germline, CDR1 is SGHTA and CDR2 FQGNSA. The CDR3 runs to 13 residues. The CDR3, as DNA: TGTGCCAGCAGCTTTACCCTCGGCACTGAAGCTTTCTTT. This sequence encodes CASSFTLGTEAFF.

Here the CDR3 reads CASSLSQAPYNEQFF. The CDR3, as DNA: TGTGCCAGCAGCTTGAGTCAGGCACCCTACAATGAGCAGTTCTTC. The chain employs TRBV7-7 and TRBJ2-1; D not certain. The CDR3 spans 15 residues. Germline CDR1 reads SSHAT; CDR2 reads FNYEAQ (reference sequence). The V end was cut by 3 bases, the J end by 2 bases, with 11 bases between.

V usage is TRBV30 and J usage is TRBJ1-1, with D uncertain. Trimming took off 2 bases at V and 1 base at J, with 8 bases between the two ends. The CDR3 contains 13 residues. Germline-derived CDR1 and CDR2 are GTSNPN and SVGIG (reference sequence). DNA of the CDR3: TGTGCCTGGAGTTGGTCGGCGAACACTGAAGCTTTCTTT. Amino acids: CAWSWSANTEAFF.

The chain combines TRBV2 with TRBJ2-3; D gene ambiguous. Germline values: CDR1 SNHLY, CDR2 FYNNEI. Trimming left V 7 bases short and J 0 bases short, with 11 bases between. CDR3 length: 14 residues. The CDR3 here is CASTPPGSTDTQYF. The DNA of the CDR3 is TGTGCCAGCACTCCCCCGGGTAGCACAGATACGCAGTATTTT.

CDR3 sequence: CASSLRWSSNTGELFF. The CDR3, as DNA: TGTGCCAGCAGCTTGCGATGGTCCAGTAACACCGGGGAGCTGTTTTTT. The rearrangement uses TRBV5-8 and TRBJ2-2; D remains ambiguous. The CDR3 loop spans 16 amino acids. V shed 1 base and J shed 2 bases, with 12 bases lying between them. Looked up from germline, CDR1 is SGHTS and CDR2 is YDEGEE.

This chain uses TRBV6-6 with TRBJ1-1, with no clear D. The CDR3 is made up of 14 amino acids. Between the trimmed V and J ends, which lost 6 bases and 0 bases, there was a span of 11 bases. The germline CDR1 and CDR2 sequences are MNHNY and SVGAGI (reference sequence). The CDR3 loop reads CASRLGPMNTEAFF. Here the CDR3 DNA reads TGTGCCAGCAGACTCGGACCGATGAACACTGAAGCTTTCTTT.

The chain is built from TRBV4-3 and TRBJ1-1; TRBD1 matches at 10 bases. The CDR3 loop spans 15 amino acids. Trimming removed 2 bases from V and 5 bases from J; junction bases left unmatched: 5. Germline assignment: CDR1 LGHNA and CDR2 YSLEER. In nucleotides, the CDR3 is TGCGCCAGCAGCCAATGGACAGGGGGAAGGACTGAAGCTTTCTTT. Protein product: CASSQWTGGRTEAFF.

The rearrangement links TRBV5-1 to TRBJ1-1, with D possibly TRBD1 on 5 matching bases. The CDR3 runs to 14 residues. Trimming pared 5 bases from V and 7 bases from J, leaving 18 bases between. The germline V gene encodes CDR1 SGHRS and CDR2 YFSETQ. The CDR3 DNA sequence: TGCGCCAGCAGACGGGACCCCCTTGGGCTTGAAGCTTTCTTT. It yields the protein CASRRDPLGLEAFF.

This rearrangement joins TRBV6-6 to TRBJ1-3, with a weak D call TRBD1 (6 bases). V gave up 6 bases and J gave up 0 bases, with 12 bases separating them. The CDR3 extends over 15 amino acids. The germline V gene encodes CDR1 MNHNY and CDR2 SVGAGI (reference sequence). Here the CDR3 DNA reads TGTGCCAGCAGCCGAGACAGGATCTCTGGAAACACCATATATTTT. Translating gives CASSRDRISGNTIYF.

The V and J genes are TRBV7-2 and TRBJ2-1, with 8 bases matching TRBD2. This CDR3 region has 15 residues. V trimming: 2 bases; J trimming: 4 bases; junction bases outside the gene matches: 4. The germline gives CDR1 SGHTA, CDR2 FQGNSA. The CDR3 coding sequence is TGTGCCAGCAGCTTACAGCGGGGGATTTACAATGAGCAGTTCTTC. The encoded protein is CASSLQRGIYNEQFF. Full variable domain (remainder filled in from reference TRBV7-2 and TRBJ2-1): GAGVSQSPSNKVTEKGKDVELRCDPISGHTALYWYRQSLGQGLEFLIYFQGNSAPDKSGLPSDRFSAERTGGSVSTLTIQRTQQEDSAVYLCASSLQRGIYNEQFFGPGTRLTVL.